Each of the 21 T cell receptor beta chains below was sequenced from the same sample in a study of T cells in women clearing cervical HPV infection. The table came from immunoSEQ multiplex PCR; TCRdb's copy has only in-frame clones and leaves some out. This table holds roughly 49,000 clones. The sequencing sample was made of blood buffy coat. The receptor set was obtained from a woman aged 18 to 75 with a cervical HPV16 infection that either progressed to CIN3+ or cleared (not recorded which).

In the case of this clone: The read gets to within 3 residues of the CDR3 end, and the germline J gene fills in the rest. The V call is TRBV29-1, the J call TRBJ1-2; possibly TRBD1 for D (6 bases). Trimming shortened V by 4 bases and J by 3 bases, and 12 bases separated the two germline ends. This CDR3 contains 13 residues. The V gene's germline CDR1 is SQVTM and CDR2 ANQGSEA. CDR3: CSVGPGADYGYTF. Incomplete CDR3 DNA: TGCAGCGTTGGACCAGGGGCGGACTATGGC.

As for this clone: The sequenced fragment ends 3 residues before the CDR3 boundary, so the rest is inferred from the germline J gene. The chain is built from TRBV19 and TRBJ2-7; the D is unclear. Per germline, CDR1 LNHDA and CDR2 SQIVND (reference sequence). The CDR3 totals 10 residues. V was shortened by 8 bases and J by 2 bases, with 4 bases between the two germline ends. The covered CDR3 bases are TGTGCCAGTGGCACCTACGAG. Translation gives CASGTYE. The entire CDR3 is CASGTYEQYF. The full variable domain, completed using reference TRBV19 and TRBJ2-7, is DGGITQSPKYLFRKEGQNVTLSCEQNLNHDAMYWYRQDPGQGLRLIYYSQIVNDFQKGDIAEGYSVSREKKESFPLTVTSAQKNPTAFYLCASGTYEQYFGPGTRLTVT.

Note on this clone: The read comes to an end 3 residues before the CDR3 does, leaving the germline J gene to fill in the end. The chain recombines TRBV5-1 with TRBJ1-2, with D possibly matching TRBD1 (6 bases). The V gene's germline CDR1 is SGHRS and CDR2 YFSETQ. This CDR3 is 13 amino acids long. CDR3 protein: CASSLAGEIDYTF. The covered CDR3 bases are TGCGCCAGCAGCTTGGCAGGGGAGATCGAC.

In regard to this clone: The read halts 3 residues ahead of the CDR3 end, with the missing end drawn from the germline J gene. The gene calls are TRBV2 and TRBJ1-2; D perhaps matches TRBD1 (5 bases). Germline V CDR1 and CDR2: SNHLY, FYNNEI. The CDR3 contains 13 residues. V lost 2 bases and J lost 6, with 10 bases in between. The CDR3 sequence: CASSERGTDGYTF. The part of the CDR3 DNA that was read is TGTGCCAGCAGTGAAAGGGGAACGGATGGC.

As for this clone: Its ends do not fully match the called genes, so a read error is possible. The read finishes 3 residues shy of the CDR3 end, and the germline J gene is used to complete it. V gene TRBV5-1 combines with J gene TRBJ1-2; D perhaps matches TRBD1 (5 bases). The CDR3 consists of 13 residues. Germline CDR1 reads SGHRS; CDR2 reads YFSETQ. The covered CDR3 bases are TGCGCCAGCAGCCCTGACAGATACTATGAC. Translation gives CASSPDRYYD. The entire CDR3 protein reads CASSPDRYYDYTF.

Note on this clone: Read coverage stops 3 residues before the CDR3 terminus; the germline J gene supplies the remainder. The chain joins TRBV5-4 to TRBJ2-5; weak D call: TRBD2 (6 bases). Germline CDR1 and CDR2: SGHNT and YYREEE (reference sequence). V was clipped by 0 bases and J by 4 bases, with 13 bases between them. This CDR3 region has 15 residues. CDR3 region: CASSLVTGRRETQYF. CDR3 DNA, as far as it was read: TGTGCCAGCAGCTTGGTTACGGGGAGGAGAGAGACC. Complete variable domain (other parts from reference TRBV5-4 and TRBJ2-5): ETGVTQSPTHLIKTRGQQVTLRCSSQSGHNTVSWYQQALGQGPQFIFQYYREEENGRGNFPPRFSGLQFPNYSSELNVNALELDDSALYLCASSLVTGRRETQYFGPGTRLLVL.

On this clone: The observed sequence ends 3 residues before the CDR3 terminus, with the missing tail filled in from the germline J gene. The chain links TRBV4-2 to TRBJ1-6, with TRBD1 as a possible D gene (6 bases). Trimming removed 4 bases from V and 0 bases from J, with 16 bases in between. CDR3 length: 18 residues. The germline CDR1 and CDR2 sequences are LGHNA and YNFKEQ. The sequenced part of the CDR3 DNA is TGTGCCAGCAGCCTCCAAGGACAGCAGTACTCCTATAATTCACCC. The encoded protein is CASSLQGQQYSYNSP. The complete CDR3 reads CASSLQGQQYSYNSPLHF.

In regard to this clone: The CDR3 end falls 3 residues outside the read, so it is completed with the germline J gene. The chain links TRBV5-1 to TRBJ1-1; no definite D call. The CDR3 totals 13 residues. Looked up from germline, CDR1 is SGHRS and CDR2 is YFSETQ. V shed 3 bases and J shed 4 bases, with 10 bases lying between them. The sequenced part of the CDR3 DNA is TGCGCCAGCAGCTCGTCGGGTTTCACTGAA. Its protein product is CASSSSGFTE. The whole CDR3 protein reads CASSSSGFTEAFF.

As to this clone: The sequenced fragment ends 3 residues before the CDR3 boundary, so the rest is inferred from the germline J gene. The chain recombines TRBV10-3 with TRBJ2-7; perhaps TRBD2 as D (7 bases). Germline V lookup: CDR1 ENHRY, CDR2 SYGVKD. This CDR3 comprises 14 residues. V was trimmed by 9 bases and J by 3 bases, leaving 18 bases between them. Incomplete CDR3 DNA: TGTGCCATATCGAGCGCGGGGGCTTACTACGAG. This translates into CAISSAGAYYE. The whole CDR3 protein reads CAISSAGAYYEQYF.

As for this clone: Read sequence stops 3 residues before the CDR3 end, and the germline J gene provides the missing end. The chain couples TRBV12-3 or TRBV12-4 to TRBJ2-1, with 11 bases matching TRBD2. The CDR3 runs to 18 residues. V shed 6 bases and J 0 bases; nucleotides not matched to a gene: 10. The covered CDR3 bases are TGTGCCAGCAGCCCGACTAGCGGGGTCTCTAGCTCCTACAATGAG. It codes for CASSPTSGVSSSYNE. The CDR3 reads in full as CASSPTSGVSSSYNEQFF.

Notes on this clone: Coverage ceases 3 residues before the CDR3 finishes, and the germline J gene fills in the end. The chain carries TRBV2 and TRBJ2-5; TRBD2 matches 10 bases. Germline values: CDR1 SNHLY, CDR2 FYNNEI. With 5 bases clipped from V and 2 bases from J, the junction kept 2 bases outside the gene matches. This CDR3 is built from 14 residues. CDR3 bases read: TGTGCCAGCAGTTTAGCGGGGGGACAAGAGACC. Protein: CASSLAGGQET. The entire CDR3 protein reads CASSLAGGQETQYF.

Worth noting for this clone: Its ends do not fully match the called genes, so a read error is possible. The CDR3 extends 3 residues past the end of the read, so its final part is completed from the germline J gene. V usage is TRBV7-9 and J usage is TRBJ2-2; a weak D match, TRBD1 (5 bases). The CDR3 covers 15 residues. CDR1 and CDR2 from the germline V gene are SEHNR and FQNEAQ (reference sequence). The covered CDR3 bases are TGTTCCAGCCGTTCAGCGCGCTCTGGGGCCAACGTG. Its translation: CSSRSARSGANV. From start to end, the CDR3 is CSSRSARSGANVLFF.

Comments on this clone: The read ends 3 residues before the CDR3 terminus; that terminus is restored from the germline J gene. The chain combines TRBV7-2 with TRBJ2-2; maybe TRBD2 (7 bases). The CDR3 consists of 15 residues. The germline CDR1 and CDR2 sequences are SGHTA and FQGNSA. The CDR3 DNA, read in part, is TGTGCCAGCAGCCCTAAGGGGGGGCGAGGTGAAAAG. Translated, it gives CASSPKGGRGEK. The CDR3 in its entirety is CASSPKGGRGEKLFF.

Remarks on this clone: The read ends 3 residues early relative to the CDR3; the germline J gene fills the gap. V and J are TRBV12-3 or TRBV12-4 and TRBJ2-2, with TRBD1 matching 9 bases. The CDR3 spans 14 residues. With V trimmed by 6 bases and J by 7 bases, 6 bases remained unmatched. The CDR3 here is CASRDRGGIGELFF. The covered CDR3 bases are TGTGCCAGCAGGGACAGGGGAGGTATCGGGGAG.

CDR3 DNA, as far as it was read: TGTGCCAGCAGAGGGGCCCTCCCTTACAATGAG. It is translated as CASRGALPYNE. In full, the CDR3 reads CASRGALPYNEQFF. The chain links TRBV7-2 to TRBJ2-1; a possible D gene is TRBD1 (5 bases). The read stops 3 residues short of the end of the CDR3; the missing end is completed from the germline J gene. Trimming left V 6 bases short and J 4 bases short, with 13 bases between. This CDR3 spans 14 amino acids. Germline assignment: CDR1 SGHTA and CDR2 FQGNSA. Filled out from reference TRBV7-2 and TRBJ2-1, the complete variable domain reads GAGVSQSPSNKVTEKGKDVELRCDPISGHTALYWYRQSLGQGLEFLIYFQGNSAPDKSGLPSDRFSAERTGGSVSTLTIQRTQQEDSAVYLCASRGALPYNEQFFGPGTRLTVL.

In the case of this clone: The read falls 3 residues short of the CDR3 end, and the missing part is taken from the germline J gene. The chain couples TRBV7-9 to TRBJ2-4; no clear D. Germline loops: CDR1 SEHNR, CDR2 FQNEAQ (reference sequence). The CDR3 loop spans 14 amino acids. Incomplete CDR3 DNA: TGTGCCAGCAGCTCGAGAATAGCTAACTATGGT. Translating it yields CASSSRIANYG. Given in full, the CDR3 is CASSSRIANYGQYF.

Comment on this clone: From the germline J gene comes the end of the CDR3, since the read stops 3 residues before it. This rearrangement joins TRBV20-1 to TRBJ2-3, with TRBD1 as a possible D gene (5 bases). Germline-derived CDR1 and CDR2 are DFQATT and SNEGSKA (reference sequence). CDR3 length: 13 residues. CDR3 amino acids: CSAPVRQQETQYF. The covered CDR3 bases are TGCAGTGCCCCCGTTAGACAGCAAGAGACG.

As to this clone: The read terminates 3 residues before the CDR3 end, so the remaining end is supplied by the germline J gene. This chain joins TRBV9 and TRBJ1-1; D is perhaps TRBD1 (5 bases). The CDR3 spans 12 residues. Per germline, CDR1 SGDLS and CDR2 YYNGEE. Partial CDR3 DNA: TGTGCCAGCAGCGTAGCCGGCAGGGCG. Its translation is CASSVAGRA. The whole CDR3 region reads CASSVAGRAAFF.

Worth noting for this clone: The read comes to an end 3 residues before the CDR3 does, leaving the germline J gene to fill in the end. V and J are TRBV29-1 and TRBJ1-1; no reliable D call. Trimming cost V 6 bases and J 1 base, with 15 bases left between them. The CDR3 sequence is 14 residues long. The germline gives CDR1 SQVTM, CDR2 ANQGSEA. The CDR3 bases that were read are TGCAGCGTCCAAAAGACGGCGGGGAACACTGAA. As protein: CSVQKTAGNTE. The complete CDR3 reads CSVQKTAGNTEAFF.

Worth noting for this clone: The sequence runs out 3 residues before the end of the CDR3; the remainder is reconstructed from the germline J gene. The V gene is TRBV28, the J gene TRBJ2-7; D ambiguous. The germline V and J ends were trimmed by 4 bases and 2 bases, with 15 bases remaining between them. Germline lookup yields CDR1 MDHEN and CDR2 SYDVKM. CDR3 length: 15 residues. The CDR3 DNA, read in part, is TGTGCCAGCAGTTCTGGTGCGTCTTTGACCTACGAG. This sequence encodes CASSSGASLTYE. The whole CDR3 protein is CASSSGASLTYEQYF.

Turning to this clone: The read ends 3 residues early relative to the CDR3; the germline J gene fills the gap. This rearrangement joins TRBV9 to TRBJ1-5; possibly TRBD1 for D (6 bases). The CDR3 length is 15 residues. Per germline, CDR1 SGDLS and CDR2 YYNGEE. Trimming left V 4 bases short and J 5 bases short, with 16 bases between. CDR3 sequence: CASSTRDTPYQPQHF. Partial CDR3 DNA: TGTGCCAGCAGCACCAGGGACACGCCTTATCAGCCC.